The 30 T cell receptor beta chains given below trace back to one sample, sequenced in a study of blood T cell repertoires in COVID-19 (dated by TCRdb to the early 2020s). The library relied on the immunoSEQ multiplex PCR assay. TCRdb obtained this table from immuneACCESS and retained in-frame rearrangements with V and J assigned. These tables miss some clones; where compared with another copy, unresolved V genes account for less than half of the shortfall, and the remainder is unexplained. This sample comprises 370,000 or so clones, 70% to 90% of them detected only once. The top ten constitute under 1.5% of the sample. The sequenced material came from PBMCs or T cells enriched from blood (not recorded which). These receptors all come from a man aged 30-40 years who had recovered from COVID-19.

The table lists this clone with a count of one. V is TRBV6-6 and J is TRBJ1-6; TRBD1 matches at 7 bases. The CDR3 has 15 residues. Trimming at V came to 7 bases and at J to 7 bases, leaving 10 bases not matched to a gene. The germline gives CDR1 MNHNY, CDR2 SVGAGI (reference sequence). This CDR3 reads CASTSGQGGNSPLHF. Here the CDR3 DNA reads TGTGCCAGCACCTCGGGCCAGGGGGGAAATTCACCCCTCCACTTT.

The chain uses TRBV19 and TRBJ1-5; possibly TRBD1 for D (5 bases). This CDR3 region has 13 residues. The germline V and J ends were trimmed by 5 bases and 5 bases, with 10 bases remaining between them. Germline CDR1 and CDR2: LNHDA and SQIVND (reference sequence). The CDR3 DNA reads TGTGCCAGTAGTCGGACAAGGGATCAGCCCCAGCATTTT. Protein: CASSRTRDQPQHF.

The chain has TRBV7-2 and TRBJ2-2, with D tentatively TRBD2 (6 bases). CDR1 and CDR2 from the germline V gene are SGHTA and FQGNSA. This CDR3 is built from 14 residues. The V end lost 2 bases, the J end lost 5 bases, and 9 bases lay between the germline ends. In DNA form, the CDR3 reads TGTGCCAGCAGCTTACAGGCGGGGACCGGGGAGCTGTTTTTT. Its translation is CASSLQAGTGELFF.

The V call is TRBV6-1, the J call TRBJ2-1, with TRBD2 identical over 11 bases. The CDR3 length is 15 residues. Germline CDR1 and CDR2: MNHNS and SASEGT. V trimming: 3 bases; J trimming: 4 bases; junction bases outside the gene matches: 2. The CDR3 here is CASSETSGAYNEQFF. In DNA form, the CDR3 reads TGTGCCAGCAGTGAGACTAGCGGGGCGTACAATGAGCAGTTCTTC.

The CDR3 DNA follows: TGTGCCAGCAGCTTACCGGGACTAGGTCTAGAGACCCAGTACTTC. Translated, it gives CASSLPGLGLETQYF. The chain couples TRBV7-9 to TRBJ2-5, with 8 bases fitting TRBD2. The CDR3 is 15 residues long. The germline CDR1 and CDR2 sequences are SEHNR and FQNEAQ (reference sequence). V shed 2 bases, J shed 4 bases, and the junction held 6 bases outside the gene matches.

The chain links TRBV18 to TRBJ2-1; 9 bases line up with TRBD2. Germline CDR1 and CDR2: KGHSH and LQKENI. J was trimmed by 8 bases and V by 3 bases; bases with no gene match: 8. The CDR3 runs to 15 residues. CDR3 bases: TGTGCCAGCTCACCCGGACTAGCGTTGAGGGATGAGCAGTTCTTC. Protein product: CASSPGLALRDEQFF.

Worth noting for this clone: The sample has other DNA sequences that encode this CDR3 too. The V call is TRBV7-9, the J call TRBJ1-1, with 8 bases identical to TRBD1. Germline assignment: CDR1 SEHNR and CDR2 FQNEAQ (reference sequence). The V gene end was trimmed by 5 bases and the J gene end by 1 base; junction bases not matched to a gene: 6. The CDR3 is 15 residues long. This chain's CDR3 is CASSPPGQGNTEAFF. In DNA form, the CDR3 reads TGTGCCAGCAGCCCCCCCGGACAGGGGAACACTGAAGCTTTCTTT. The complete variable domain, with remaining parts taken from reference TRBV7-9 and TRBJ1-1, reads DTGVSQNPRHKITKRGQNVTFRCDPISEHNRLYWYRQTLGQGPEFLTYFQNEAQLEKSRLLSDRFSAERPKGSFSTLEIQRTEQGDSAMYLCASSPPGQGNTEAFFGQGTRLTVV.

The chain combines TRBV4-1 with TRBJ2-1, with 7 bases fitting TRBD2. Germline lookup yields CDR1 MGHRA and CDR2 YSYEKL. There are 16 residues in the CDR3. With V trimmed by 1 base and J by 5 bases, 8 bases remained unmatched. The CDR3 nucleotides read TGCGCCAGCAGCCAAGGTAGGACTAGTTGGGACAATGAGCAGTTCTTC. Protein: CASSQGRTSWDNEQFF.

The chain uses TRBV5-5 and TRBJ1-1; D is possibly TRBD1 (6 bases). Between the trimmed V and J ends, which lost 0 bases and 0 bases, there was a span of 12 bases. The germline V gene encodes CDR1 SGHKS and CDR2 YYEKEE (reference sequence). The CDR3 spans 16 residues. The CDR3 DNA reads as TGTGCCAGCAGCTTGGCGACAGGCCCGCTGAACACTGAAGCTTTCTTT. Its protein product is CASSLATGPLNTEAFF.

V gene TRBV7-2 combines with J gene TRBJ1-1; D gene ambiguous. The CDR3 is 13 amino acids. From germline, CDR1 is SGHTA and CDR2 FQGNSA. V was trimmed by 2 bases and J by 5 bases, leaving 9 bases between them. The DNA for the CDR3 is TGTGCCAGCAGCTTAAACAGTTATACTGAAGCTTTCTTT. Translated: CASSLNSYTEAFF.

The chain is built from TRBV7-9 and TRBJ2-1, with 14 bases matching TRBD2. V trimming: 5 bases; J trimming: 1 base; junction bases outside the gene matches: 7. The CDR3 covers 18 residues. Per the germline V gene, CDR1 is SEHNR and CDR2 is FQNEAQ (reference sequence). CDR3 coding DNA: TGTGCCAGCAGCCCCGGGACTAGCGGGGGCACGTCCTACAATGAGCAGTTCTTC. Amino acids: CASSPGTSGGTSYNEQFF.

The gene calls are TRBV6-5 and TRBJ1-2, with no clear D. Germline loops: CDR1 MNHEY, CDR2 SVGAGI. The germline V and J ends were trimmed by 6 bases and 6 bases, with 17 bases remaining between them. There are 14 residues in the CDR3. The CDR3: CASSPGLQLHGYTF. DNA of the CDR3: TGTGCCAGCAGCCCGGGTCTCCAACTACATGGCTACACCTTC.

V gene TRBV21-1 combines with J gene TRBJ2-7; the table assigns TRBD2, which was not confirmed against the DNA. TRBV21-1 has pseudogene status. This CDR3 region has 17 residues. The CDR3 DNA reads TGTGCCAGCAGCTCCTCAAAGGGGGGGGATGGCTCCTACGAGCAGTACTTC. Protein: CASSSSKGGDGSYEQYF.

The chain carries TRBV29-1 and TRBJ1-2, with D tentatively TRBD1 (5 bases). V shed 5 bases and J shed 4 bases, with 20 bases lying between them. The CDR3 spans 15 residues. Germline V CDR1 and CDR2: SQVTM, ANQGSEA. The CDR3 coding sequence is TGCAGCGTTAGCCCCGGGACCCCCGGGAGCTATGGCTACACCTTC. Translation gives CSVSPGTPGSYGYTF.

The sample holds one count of this clone. The chain uses TRBV7-9 and TRBJ1-6; possible D gene TRBD1, 6 bases. The CDR3 covers 16 residues. CDR1 SEHNR and CDR2 FQNEAQ come from the germline V gene (reference sequence). V lost 5 bases to trimming and J lost 6 bases, with 17 bases between them. The CDR3 region has the DNA TGTGCCAGCAGCCGTCTCGGGACATTTCTTAATTCACCCCTCCACTTT. This translates into CASSRLGTFLNSPLHF.

The V call is TRBV18, the J call TRBJ1-1; no firm D call. V was cut by 2 bases and J by 5 bases, with 9 bases left in between. There are 13 residues in the CDR3. Germline V gene sequence: CDR1 KGHSH, CDR2 LQKENI. The CDR3, as DNA: TGTGCCAGCTCACCAGCATGGGAGACTGAAGCTTTCTTT. It specifies CASSPAWETEAFF.

V usage is TRBV29-1 and J usage is TRBJ2-2; 7 bases align to TRBD1. The CDR3 consists of 15 residues. J was trimmed by 5 bases and V by 7 bases; bases with no gene match: 13. Germline CDR1 SQVTM, CDR2 ANQGSEA. In DNA, the CDR3 is TGCAGCGCTGGTCGGACAGGCGAAGGGACCGGGGAGCTGTTTTTT. Amino acids: CSAGRTGEGTGELFF.

The chain joins TRBV19 to TRBJ2-7; TRBD1 aligns across 7 bases. The CDR3 covers 14 residues. Trimming cost V 5 bases and J 3 bases; bases outside gene matches: 7. In germline, CDR1 is LNHDA, CDR2 SQIVND (reference sequence). The CDR3 DNA sequence: TGTGCCAGTAGTCCTGGACAGGTTGGCTACGAGCAGTACTTC. This codes for CASSPGQVGYEQYF.

This clone was picked up one time. This chain uses TRBV5-1 with TRBJ1-2; D not resolved. Germline loops: CDR1 SGHRS, CDR2 YFSETQ. The V end was cut by 0 bases, the J end by 5 bases, with 5 bases between. This CDR3 has 12 residues. CDR3 sequence: CASSLGRYGYTF. The DNA for the CDR3 is TGCGCCAGCAGCTTGGGTCGGTATGGCTACACCTTC.

The chain carries TRBV5-1 and TRBJ2-1; 8 bases are a match to TRBD1. V trimming: 4 bases; J trimming: 7 bases; junction bases outside the gene matches: 10. From germline, CDR1 is SGHRS and CDR2 YFSETQ. The CDR3 covers 15 residues. CDR3 coding DNA: TGCGCCAGCAGCAAAAGGCCGGACAGGGTAAATGAGCAGTTCTTC. Protein product: CASSKRPDRVNEQFF.

The chain has TRBV5-1 and TRBJ2-2, with TRBD2 matching over 8 bases. Germline CDR1 SGHRS, CDR2 YFSETQ. Losses at the gene ends were 4 bases for V and 8 bases for J; bases not matched to a gene: 10. The CDR3 covers 15 residues. The CDR3, as DNA: TGCGCCAGCAGCATATTAGCGGGGCCCGAAGGGGAGCTGTTTTTT. Translating gives CASSILAGPEGELFF.

The rearrangement joins TRBV30 to TRBJ2-5; no reliable D call. Germline CDR1 is GTSNPN and CDR2 is SVGIG (reference sequence). This CDR3 comprises 11 residues. V lost 1 base and J lost 5, with 5 bases in between. CDR3 nucleotides: TGTGCCTGGAGTGCTTCGGAGACCCAGTACTTC. Residues: CAWSASETQYF.

V gene TRBV5-1 combines with J gene TRBJ2-7, with a weak D call TRBD1 (6 bases). The germline gives CDR1 SGHRS, CDR2 YFSETQ. CDR3 length: 14 amino acids. V was shortened by 0 bases and J by 7 bases, with 14 bases between the two germline ends. The CDR3, as DNA: TGCGCCAGCAGCTTGGCAGGGGTCATTGCGGAGCAGTACTTC. Translated: CASSLAGVIAEQYF.

This clone was seen just once. This chain links TRBV19 with TRBJ1-2, with TRBD1 identical over 7 bases. The junction had 12 bases not matched to a gene; V was cut back by 7 bases and J by 7 bases. The CDR3 totals 14 residues. Looked up from germline, CDR1 is LNHDA and CDR2 is SQIVND (reference sequence). The CDR3 DNA reads TGTGCCAGTAAACAGGGACAGATAATCGGTGGCTACACCTTC. Translating it yields CASKQGQIIGGYTF.

The V call is TRBV7-9, the J call TRBJ2-7, with 9 bases matching TRBD1. The V gene end was trimmed by 2 bases and the J gene end by 2 bases; junction bases not matched to a gene: 4. This CDR3 has 15 amino acids. Germline assignment: CDR1 SEHNR and CDR2 FQNEAQ (reference sequence). Here the CDR3 reads CASSLLDRGPYEQYF. The DNA of the CDR3 is TGTGCCAGCAGCTTATTGGACAGGGGCCCCTACGAGCAGTACTTC. The variable domain in full, completed from reference TRBV7-9 and TRBJ2-7, reads DTGVSQNPRHKITKRGQNVTFRCDPISEHNRLYWYRQTLGQGPEFLTYFQNEAQLEKSRLLSDRFSAERPKGSFSTLEIQRTEQGDSAMYLCASSLLDRGPYEQYFGPGTRLTVT.

This chain uses TRBV5-6 with TRBJ2-4; D gene unclear. The CDR3 length is 14 residues. Germline V lookup: CDR1 SGHDT, CDR2 YYEEEE. Trimming cost V 3 bases and J 6 bases, with 13 bases left between them. CDR3 nucleotides: TGTGCCAGCAGCTCGATGACAACCCGAAACATTCAGTACTTC. Its translation is CASSSMTTRNIQYF. The full variable domain, its missing parts supplied by reference TRBV5-6 and TRBJ2-4, is DAGVTQSPTHLIKTRGQQVTLRCSPKSGHDTVSWYQQALGQGPQFIFQYYEEEERQRGNFPDRFSGHQFPNYSSELNVNALLLGDSALYLCASSSMTTRNIQYFGAGTRLSVL.

The chain has TRBV15 and TRBJ2-7; D is ambiguous. Trimming removed 0 bases at V and 0 bases at J, with 6 bases between. CDR1 and CDR2 from the germline V gene are LNHNV and YYDKDF (reference sequence). CDR3 size: 14 residues. This chain's CDR3 is CATSRDASSYEQYF. The CDR3 DNA is TGTGCCACCAGCAGAGACGCCAGCTCCTACGAGCAGTACTTC.

The genes are TRBV10-1 and TRBJ2-7; 7 nucleotides match TRBD1. CDR1 WNHNN and CDR2 SYGVQD come from the germline V gene (reference sequence). CDR3 length: 15 residues. V was pared by 0 bases and J by 3 bases, with 5 bases of the junction left unmatched. The CDR3 nucleotides read TGCGCCAGCAGTGAGTCGCCGGACAGGAGCTACGAGCAGTACTTC. Its translation is CASSESPDRSYEQYF.

The rearrangement uses TRBV6-6 and TRBJ1-2; tentatively, D is TRBD1 (6 bases). CDR1 and CDR2 (germline): MNHNY, SVGAGI (reference sequence). The CDR3 is made up of 13 amino acids. Trimming shortened V by 5 bases and J by 5 bases, and 12 bases separated the two germline ends. The CDR3 sequence: CASSTTGQYGYTF. The DNA for the CDR3 is TGTGCCAGCAGTACTACAGGGCAGTATGGCTACACCTTC.

The CDR3 loop is CASSTRGGANTGELFF. Here the CDR3 DNA reads TGTGCCAGCAGTACCCGGGGCGGGGCCAACACCGGGGAGCTGTTTTTT. J is TRBJ2-2 and V is TRBV6-2 or TRBV6-3; TRBD2 might be the D (6 bases). V lost 5 bases to trimming and J lost 2 bases, with 15 bases between them. This CDR3 is 16 amino acids long. Per the germline V gene, CDR1 is MNHEY and CDR2 is SVGEGT.